Below, 27 T cell receptor beta chains from the same sample are listed, as sequenced in a study of cytomegalovirus exposure and HLA in healthy donors. The study ran its PCR with 60 Vbeta and 13 Jbeta primers. Clones were sequenced by immunoSEQ multiplex PCR, and TCRdb holds only the in-frame ones, with some missing. The table includes 100,000 to 150,000 clones, about four fifths detected once. Sequencing was performed on PBMCs. These receptors were taken from a man aged 18 to 30 in good health and CMV-seronegative.

V and J are TRBV6-1 and TRBJ1-5; TRBD1 matches 9 bases. Unmatched junction bases numbered 4, after V lost 4 bases and J lost 3 bases. CDR1 MNHNS and CDR2 SASEGT come from the germline V gene. The length of the CDR3 is 15 residues. CDR3 residues: CASSGGTGYNQPQHF. CDR3 DNA: TGTGCCAGCAGTGGCGGGACAGGGTACAATCAGCCCCAGCATTTT.

This clone has more than one count but fewer than ten. This chain uses TRBV7-9 with TRBJ2-1; 15 nucleotides line up with TRBD2. Per germline, CDR1 SEHNR and CDR2 FQNEAQ (reference sequence). Germline trimming cut 5 bases from V and 0 bases from J; bases unmatched to any gene: 5. The CDR3 length is 18 residues. The CDR3 spells CASSPGTSGGRSYNEQFF. The DNA of the CDR3 is TGTGCCAGCAGCCCCGGGACTAGCGGGGGGCGCTCCTACAATGAGCAGTTCTTC.

V usage is TRBV7-2 and J usage is TRBJ2-1; maybe TRBD2 (6 bases). Trimming took 3 bases from V and 3 from J, leaving 9 bases between them. CDR3 length: 14 amino acids. Germline loops: CDR1 SGHTA, CDR2 FQGNSA. The CDR3 is CASSFGGLYNEQFF. The CDR3 nucleotides read TGTGCCAGCAGCTTCGGGGGACTCTACAATGAGCAGTTCTTC.

The chain uses TRBV6-5 and TRBJ2-3, with D maybe TRBD2 (6 bases). Germline V gene lookup returns CDR1 MNHEY and CDR2 SVGAGI. V was cut by 4 bases and J by 0 bases, with 11 bases left in between. This CDR3 contains 15 residues. CDR3 nucleotides: TGTGCCAGCAGTTTGGCGGGGCGAAGCACAGATACGCAGTATTTT. Amino acid sequence: CASSLAGRSTDTQYF.

The rearrangement joins TRBV5-6 to TRBJ1-1; TRBD1 matches 7 bases. The V gene end was trimmed by 2 bases and the J gene end by 0 bases; junction bases not matched to a gene: 10. The CDR3 extends over 17 amino acids. Germline V gene sequence: CDR1 SGHDT, CDR2 YYEEEE. The CDR3 nucleotides are TGTGCCAGCAGCTTCCGGGACAGTCCCTTTATGAACACTGAAGCTTTCTTT. It translates to CASSFRDSPFMNTEAFF. The whole variable domain, remainder taken from reference TRBV5-6 and TRBJ1-1, is DAGVTQSPTHLIKTRGQQVTLRCSPKSGHDTVSWYQQALGQGPQFIFQYYEEEERQRGNFPDRFSGHQFPNYSSELNVNALLLGDSALYLCASSFRDSPFMNTEAFFGQGTRLTVV.

This clone was observed a few times. The gene calls are TRBV15 and TRBJ1-5, with D tentatively TRBD1 (5 bases). The CDR3 extends over 14 amino acids. Germline V gene sequence: CDR1 LNHNV, CDR2 YYDKDF (reference sequence). The V end was cut by 0 bases, the J end by 5 bases, with 8 bases between. CDR3 DNA: TGTGCCACCAGCAGAGATTTAGGGGATCAGCCCCAGCATTTT. Its protein product is CATSRDLGDQPQHF.

The chain recombines TRBV2 with TRBJ1-1, with 7 positions matching TRBD1. CDR1 and CDR2 (germline): SNHLY, FYNNEI. The CDR3 runs to 16 residues. V shed 6 bases, J shed 0 bases, and the junction held 10 bases outside the gene matches. For the CDR3, the DNA is TGTGCCAGCAGCCTTTTTGGGCAGGGGGTGAACACTGAAGCTTTCTTT. Translation gives CASSLFGQGVNTEAFF. Drawing the rest from reference TRBV2 and TRBJ1-1, the complete variable domain is EPEVTQTPSHQVTQMGQEVILRCVPISNHLYFYWYRQILGQKVEFLVSFYNNEISEKSEIFDDQFSVERPDGSNFTLKIRSTKLEDSAMYFCASSLFGQGVNTEAFFGQGTRLTVV.

This sequence joins TRBV2 and TRBJ1-6; D is ambiguous. Between the trimmed V and J ends, which lost 1 base and 14 bases, there was a span of 15 bases. This CDR3 spans 14 amino acids. Germline CDR1 and CDR2: SNHLY and FYNNEI. CDR3 region: CASSEDTIPGTLHF. The CDR3, as DNA: TGTGCCAGCAGTGAAGATACCATCCCAGGCACCCTCCACTTT.

V gene TRBV9 combines with J gene TRBJ2-1; D is perhaps TRBD2 (6 bases). Trimming removed 0 bases from V and 4 bases from J, with 14 bases in between. Per the germline V gene, CDR1 is SGDLS and CDR2 is YYNGEE. The CDR3 runs 16 residues. The chain's CDR3 is CASSVGLSGVYNEQFF. CDR3 DNA: TGTGCCAGCAGCGTAGGTTTGTCGGGGGTTTACAATGAGCAGTTCTTC.

The rearrangement joins TRBV7-2 to TRBJ2-1; D might be TRBD1 (6 bases). The CDR3 covers 15 residues. Germline V gene data show CDR1 as SGHTA and CDR2 as FQGNSA. V was cut by 6 bases and J by 9 bases, with 21 bases left in between. Here the CDR3 DNA reads TGTGCCAGCAGGGGGACACTCTCTAGCTTGGGTGAGCAGTTCTTC. Protein product: CASRGTLSSLGEQFF. Full variable domain (remainder filled in from reference TRBV7-2 and TRBJ2-1): GAGVSQSPSNKVTEKGKDVELRCDPISGHTALYWYRQSLGQGLEFLIYFQGNSAPDKSGLPSDRFSAERTGGSVSTLTIQRTQQEDSAVYLCASRGTLSSLGEQFFGPGTRLTVL.

The gene calls are TRBV11-2 and TRBJ1-2, with 8 bases lining up with TRBD1. Germline CDR1 is SGHAT and CDR2 is FQNNGV. With 1 base clipped from V and 4 bases from J, the junction kept 5 bases outside the gene matches. The CDR3 is 15 residues long. The CDR3 loop reads CASSLAPGGLYGYTF. The CDR3 DNA is TGTGCCAGCAGCTTAGCGCCAGGGGGCCTCTATGGCTACACCTTC.

V is TRBV7-9 and J is TRBJ2-1; a possible D gene is TRBD2 (7 bases). Looked up from germline, CDR1 is SEHNR and CDR2 is FQNEAQ (reference sequence). This CDR3 contains 13 residues. V lost 5 bases, J lost 6 bases, and 11 bases lay in between. CDR3 amino acids: CASSPRGGNEQFF. The CDR3 DNA follows: TGTGCCAGCAGCCCGAGGGGGGGCAATGAGCAGTTCTTC. Combining the CDR3 with reference TRBV7-9 and TRBJ2-1 gives the whole variable domain DTGVSQNPRHKITKRGQNVTFRCDPISEHNRLYWYRQTLGQGPEFLTYFQNEAQLEKSRLLSDRFSAERPKGSFSTLEIQRTEQGDSAMYLCASSPRGGNEQFFGPGTRLTVL.

The chain has TRBV5-6 and TRBJ1-1; TRBD1 matches 8 bases. The ends lost 4 bases at V and 11 bases at J; junction bases unmatched: 7. CDR1 SGHDT and CDR2 YYEEEE come from the germline V gene. The CDR3 extends over 12 amino acids. In DNA form, the CDR3 reads TGTGCCAGCAGCGTACAACAGGGGGTGGCTTTCTTT. It encodes CASSVQQGVAFF.

This chain links TRBV6-5 with TRBJ1-1, with TRBD1 matching 8 bases. The CDR3 is made up of 15 amino acids. Trimming removed 1 base from V and 6 bases from J; junction bases left unmatched: 7. Germline CDR1 is MNHEY and CDR2 is SVGAGI. CDR3 amino acids: CASSYFGAGGAEAFF. Here the CDR3 DNA reads TGTGCCAGCAGTTACTTCGGGGCAGGGGGCGCTGAAGCTTTCTTT.

This clone was detected a few times. V and J are TRBV11-3 and TRBJ1-5; a possible D gene is TRBD1 (5 bases). The ends were cut back, 5 bases at V and 8 bases at J, with 25 bases in the middle. CDR3 length equals 17 residues. Germline CDR1 is SGHNT and CDR2 is YENEEA. The CDR3 nucleotides are TGTGCCAGCAGCCTGGGGCAGGAGTTCCAACCCTGGGAGCCCCAGCATTTT. Its protein is CASSLGQEFQPWEPQHF.

Notes on this clone: One junction end does not reproduce the germline sequence, and a read error may be involved. CDR3 sequence (DNA): TGTGCCAGCAGCGTAGAGGAGAAGACTGGAGCTTTCTTT. This sequence encodes CASSVEEKTGAFF. The chain uses TRBV9 and TRBJ1-1, with D hard to call. The CDR3 has 13 residues. The germline gives CDR1 SGDLS, CDR2 YYNGEE.

The chain joins TRBV4-1 to TRBJ2-3; D perhaps matches TRBD2 (6 bases). V was trimmed by 0 bases and J by 7 bases, leaving 23 bases between them. Germline CDR1 is MGHRA and CDR2 is YSYEKL. There are 18 residues in the CDR3. For the CDR3, the DNA is TGCGCCAGCAGCCAAGATCCCGGTCGGAGGACCGGGGGATATACGCAGTATTTT. Translating it yields CASSQDPGRRTGGYTQYF.

As to this clone: The same CDR3 arises from other DNA sequences in this sample as well. The V call is TRBV5-1, the J call TRBJ1-2, with 9 bases matching TRBD1. V was pared by 2 bases and J by 6 bases, with 2 bases of the junction left unmatched. Per the germline V gene, CDR1 is SGHRS and CDR2 is YFSETQ. This CDR3 contains 13 residues. The CDR3 DNA reads as TGCGCCAGCAGCTTACGGACAGGGGATGGCTACACCTTC. It encodes CASSLRTGDGYTF.

J is TRBJ1-5 and V is TRBV27; 7 bases align to TRBD1. This CDR3 is 12 amino acids long. The V segment lost 7 bases and the J segment 4 bases; nucleotides outside the gene matches: 1. Germline values: CDR1 MNHEY, CDR2 SMNVEV (reference sequence). The CDR3 DNA follows: TGTGCCAGCAAGACAGGGAATCAGCCCCAGCATTTT. It encodes CASKTGNQPQHF.

In this sample, this clone turned up once. V usage is TRBV6-7 and J usage is TRBJ2-4; D uncertain. TRBV6-7 has ORF status, its function being uncertain. V dropped 9 bases and J dropped 5 bases, with 14 bases sitting between them. The CDR3 spans 13 residues. CDR3 sequence reads: CASPGCIQNIQYF. The CDR3 nucleotides read TGTGCCAGTCCCGGTTGCATCCAAAACATTCAGTACTTC.

The chain carries TRBV4-2 and TRBJ2-7; 8 nucleotides line up with TRBD2. There are 16 residues in the CDR3. V shed 1 base, J shed 2 bases, and the junction held 7 bases outside the gene matches. CDR1 is LGHNA and CDR2 is YNFKEQ in the germline V gene. The CDR3 here is CASSQARGAVPYEQYF. CDR3 bases: TGTGCCAGCAGCCAAGCGCGGGGGGCCGTCCCCTACGAGCAGTACTTC.

The chain combines TRBV4-1 with TRBJ2-5, with 10 bases identical to TRBD2. Germline V CDR1 and CDR2: MGHRA, YSYEKL. J gave up 3 bases and V 0 bases, and 7 bases lay outside the gene matches. The CDR3 totals 17 residues. CDR3 region: CASSQDLLLAGEETQYF. CDR3 DNA sequence: TGCGCCAGCAGCCAAGATCTTCTCCTAGCGGGGGAAGAGACCCAGTACTTC.

V is TRBV12-2 and J is TRBJ2-7; the table's D gene call, TRBD1, was not cross checked with the DNA. TRBV12-2 corresponds to a pseudogene. CDR3 size: 15 residues. DNA of the CDR3: TGTGCAAGTCGCTTAGTATCAGGGGAGTGCTACGAGCAGTACTTC. It codes for CASRLVSGECYEQYF.

V gene TRBV5-1 combines with J gene TRBJ1-4; perhaps TRBD1 as D (5 bases). In germline, CDR1 is SGHRS, CDR2 YFSETQ. V lost 0 bases, J lost 11 bases, and 14 bases lay in between. The CDR3 consists of 14 residues. The CDR3 DNA is TGCGCCAGCAGCTTGGTGGAGGGGTCAGATAAACTGTTTTTT. Translation: CASSLVEGSDKLFF.

This clone was seen only once. This chain links TRBV7-8 with TRBJ2-1; maybe TRBD2 (5 bases). This CDR3 comprises 16 residues. Looked up from germline, CDR1 is SGHVS and CDR2 is FQNEAQ. The V end lost 3 bases, the J end lost 6 bases, and 18 bases lay between the germline ends. This CDR3 is CASSLGVGMFVNEQFF. CDR3 DNA: TGTGCCAGCAGCTTGGGAGTGGGAATGTTCGTCAATGAGCAGTTCTTC.

The gene calls are TRBV27 and TRBJ1-2, with D unclear. V gave up 5 bases and J gave up 8 bases, with 12 bases separating them. Germline V CDR1 and CDR2: MNHEY, SMNVEV (reference sequence). This CDR3 comprises 12 residues. The CDR3 DNA sequence: TGTGCCAGCAGTCTAGGCGGGCGCGGCTACACCTTC. Its translation: CASSLGGRGYTF.

The CDR3 here is CATSVTGHNEKLFF. DNA for the CDR3: TGTGCCACCTCGGTGACAGGCCATAATGAAAAACTGTTTTTT. The chain links TRBV28 to TRBJ1-4, with TRBD1 as a possible D gene (6 bases). Germline CDR1 is MDHEN and CDR2 is SYDVKM. This CDR3 is built from 14 residues. V dropped 10 bases and J dropped 4 bases, with 16 bases sitting between them. Supplemented by reference TRBV28 and TRBJ1-4, the full variable domain reads DVKVTQSSRYLVKRTGEKVFLECVQDMDHENMFWYRQDPGLGLRLIYFSYDVKMKEKGDIPEGYSVSREKKERFSLILESASTNQTSMYLCATSVTGHNEKLFFGSGTQLSVL.